The 20 T cell receptor beta chains given below trace back to one sample, sequenced in a study of cytomegalovirus exposure and HLA in healthy donors. PCR used 60 Vbeta primers and 13 Jbeta primers. Assay: immunoSEQ multiplex PCR; the TCRdb copy retains only in-frame clones and omits some. The data show 80,000 to 100,000 clones, with over 70% seen just once and 20% to 25% held by the top ten. Source material: PBMCs. These receptors all stem from a man aged 25-40 years in good health and CMV-seropositive.

This chain connects TRBV6-6 to TRBJ1-2; 9 positions match TRBD1. Germline trimming cut 6 bases from V and 5 bases from J; bases unmatched to any gene: 7. The CDR3 length is 14 residues. Germline CDR1 and CDR2: MNHNY and SVGAGI (reference sequence). The CDR3 DNA reads TGTGCCAGCAGCCTAGGACAGGGGTTATATGGCTACACCTTC. This encodes CASSLGQGLYGYTF.

The chain joins TRBV7-8 to TRBJ1-5; a possible D gene is TRBD1 (6 bases). Trimming took 5 bases from V and 7 from J, leaving 15 bases between them. There are 14 residues in the CDR3. CDR1 and CDR2 from the germline V gene are SGHVS and FQNEAQ. Written as DNA, the CDR3 is TGTGCCAGCAGCCCACAGGGTCCGGAGCAGCCCCAGCATTTT. Translated: CASSPQGPEQPQHF.

A few counts support this clone. This CDR3 reads CASSLSNRVFTEAFF. The CDR3 region has the DNA TGTGCCAGCAGTTTATCGAACAGGGTTTTCACTGAAGCTTTCTTT. The chain uses TRBV27 and TRBJ1-1; possibly TRBD1 for D (6 bases). The CDR3 runs 15 residues. CDR1 and CDR2 from the germline V gene are MNHEY and SMNVEV (reference sequence). Trimming took 0 bases from V and 4 from J, leaving 12 bases between them.

V gene TRBV4-2 combines with J gene TRBJ2-3; D is ambiguous. CDR1 and CDR2 from the germline V gene are LGHNA and YNFKEQ. Trimming removed 0 bases at V and 6 bases at J, with 13 bases between. The CDR3 extends over 15 amino acids. CDR3 residues: CASSQDLEFVDTQYF. For the CDR3, the DNA is TGTGCCAGCAGCCAAGATCTAGAGTTTGTCGATACGCAGTATTTT.

The chain combines TRBV6-6 with TRBJ1-1; D may be TRBD1 (5 bases). This CDR3 region has 13 residues. Deletions cut 8 bases from V and 1 base from J, with 11 bases between. Germline assignment: CDR1 MNHNY and CDR2 SVGAGI (reference sequence). The DNA of the CDR3 is TGTGCCAGCCATCCGGGGGGGAACACTGAAGCTTTCTTT. Translated, it gives CASHPGGNTEAFF.

The rearrangement joins TRBV28 to TRBJ2-5; no reliable D call. V lost 4 bases and J 5 bases, leaving 8 bases between the germline ends. This CDR3 spans 12 amino acids. Germline assignment: CDR1 MDHEN and CDR2 SYDVKM. CDR3: CASSSPEETQYF. The DNA of the CDR3 is TGTGCCAGCAGTTCCCCGGAGGAGACCCAGTACTTC.

The chain has TRBV7-8 and TRBJ2-3; TRBD2 aligns across 8 bases. J lost 5 bases, V lost 5 bases, and 0 bases had no gene match. Germline values: CDR1 SGHVS, CDR2 FQNEAQ. The CDR3 totals 12 residues. The CDR3 spells CASSREGDTQYF. The CDR3 region has the DNA TGTGCCAGCAGCCGGGAGGGAGATACGCAGTATTTT.

V is TRBV18 and J is TRBJ2-1; TRBD2 aligns across 8 bases. The CDR3 loop spans 15 amino acids. The V and J ends lost 5 bases and 9 bases, in that order; junction bases with no gene match: 12. CDR1 KGHSH and CDR2 LQKENI come from the germline V gene. The CDR3 region has the DNA TGTGCCAGCTCAGCTAGCGGGCTCGGAGCCAGTGAGCAGTTCTTC. Residues: CASSASGLGASEQFF.

The J gene is TRBJ1-5, the V gene TRBV30, with 7 bases matching TRBD1. This CDR3 contains 13 residues. Germline V gives CDR1 GTSNPN, CDR2 SVGIG (reference sequence). The ends lost 3 bases at V and 5 bases at J; junction bases unmatched: 4. CDR3 nucleotides: TGTGCCTGGAGAGGGCAGGGGGATCAGCCCCAGCATTTT. Amino acid sequence: CAWRGQGDQPQHF.

The sample holds one count of this clone. The J gene is TRBJ1-1, the V gene TRBV29-1; no firm D call. The CDR3 has 12 amino acids. V gave up 7 bases and J gave up 0 bases, with 9 bases separating them. Per germline, CDR1 SQVTM and CDR2 ANQGSEA. Here the CDR3 DNA reads TGCAGCGGATCGTACATGAACACTGAAGCTTTCTTT. Encoded protein: CSGSYMNTEAFF.

The chain combines TRBV7-2 with TRBJ1-3; no definite D call. The CDR3 is made up of 16 amino acids. V lost 2 bases and J lost 0, with 11 bases in between. The germline V gene has CDR1 SGHTA and CDR2 FQGNSA. CDR3 in DNA: TGTGCCAGCAGCTTATTTGGCTTAACCTCTGGAAACACCATATATTTT. Its protein is CASSLFGLTSGNTIYF.

This rearrangement joins TRBV7-9 to TRBJ2-3, with 9 bases lining up with TRBD2. Per germline, CDR1 SEHNR and CDR2 FQNEAQ (reference sequence). V lost 8 bases and J lost 0; bases outside the gene matches: 9. The CDR3 contains 16 residues. In DNA, the CDR3 is TGTGCCAGCGAGCTCACGAGCGGGGGGAGCACAGATACGCAGTATTTT. This gives the protein CASELTSGGSTDTQYF.

The rearrangement joins TRBV4-1 to TRBJ1-5, with D perhaps matching TRBD1 (6 bases). Per germline, CDR1 MGHRA and CDR2 YSYEKL. V lost 0 bases, J lost 5 bases, and 11 bases lay in between. This CDR3 is 15 amino acids long. The CDR3: CASSQDRDTYQPQHF. The CDR3 DNA is TGCGCCAGCAGCCAAGACCGGGACACCTATCAGCCCCAGCATTTT.

The CDR3 reads CSVTGQGVDTQYF. CDR3 sequence (DNA): TGCAGCGTCACGGGACAGGGTGTCGATACGCAGTATTTT. The rearrangement uses TRBV29-1 and TRBJ2-3; TRBD1 matches 9 bases. The CDR3 totals 13 residues. Losses at the gene ends were 6 bases for V and 6 bases for J; bases not matched to a gene: 7. The germline CDR1 and CDR2 sequences are SQVTM and ANQGSEA.

As DNA, the CDR3 is TGTGCCGTGGGACACATTAATTCACCCCTCCACTTT. Its translation is CAVGHINSPLHF. The J gene is TRBJ1-6, the V gene TRBV7-9; D may be TRBD1 (6 bases). Germline CDR1 reads SEHNR; CDR2 reads FQNEAQ (reference sequence). V was shortened by 11 bases and J by 6 bases, with 11 bases between the two germline ends. The CDR3 is 12 residues long.

The chain is built from TRBV7-8 and TRBJ1-5, with D uncertain. The CDR3 is made up of 13 amino acids. Between the trimmed V and J ends, which lost 7 bases and 0 bases, there was a span of 7 bases. Germline lookup yields CDR1 SGHVS and CDR2 FQNEAQ. DNA of the CDR3: TGTGCCAGCACGACAACTAGCAATCAGCCCCAGCATTTT. Its protein product is CASTTTSNQPQHF.

This clone was picked up one time. V usage is TRBV4-2 and J usage is TRBJ2-5; 11 bases match TRBD2. The CDR3 has 16 residues. The J segment lost 3 bases and the V segment lost 4 bases, leaving 7 bases of the junction unmatched. Germline V CDR1 and CDR2: LGHNA, YNFKEQ. CDR3 sequence reads: CASSLGTSGGEETQYF. For the CDR3, the DNA is TGTGCCAGCAGCCTGGGGACTAGCGGAGGAGAAGAGACCCAGTACTTC.

This rearrangement joins TRBV7-8 to TRBJ2-7; D may be TRBD1 (5 bases). Trimming pared 5 bases from V and 5 bases from J, leaving 19 bases between. This CDR3 comprises 15 residues. CDR1 is SGHVS, CDR2 FQNEAQ, per germline. The CDR3 loop is CASSTGPGKGNEQYF. The CDR3 nucleotides are TGTGCCAGCAGCACAGGACCCGGCAAGGGGAACGAGCAGTACTTC.

The chain joins TRBV2 to TRBJ2-3; 10 nucleotides line up with TRBD2. This CDR3 is built from 16 residues. The J segment lost 0 bases and the V segment lost 10 bases, leaving 10 bases of the junction unmatched. Germline V gives CDR1 SNHLY, CDR2 FYNNEI. The DNA of the CDR3 is TGTGCCACCCATTCAGCGGGAGGGCCTAGCACAGATACGCAGTATTTT. Translation: CATHSAGGPSTDTQYF.

J is TRBJ2-5 and V is TRBV19; D is possibly TRBD1 (6 bases). The CDR3 is made up of 15 amino acids. The ends were cut back, 6 bases at V and 1 base at J, with 15 bases in the middle. CDR1 is LNHDA, CDR2 SQIVND, per germline (reference sequence). The CDR3 DNA follows: TGTGCCAGTAGCCTACAGGGTTGGGGCCAAGAGACCCAGTACTTC. Its protein is CASSLQGWGQETQYF.